The source of this TCR beta chain is a study of blood T cells in healthy people across ages. Primed by a sample-barcoded 5' primer and a J-beta primer mix, a second PCR proceeded for 7 to 11 cycles. TCRdb reanalysed the 5' RACE reads using MiXCR and keeps one entry per CDR3 protein. Among 450,000 to 600,000 distinct CDR3 sequences listed, around 27% were seen once. CDR3 length: 17 amino acids. Trimming removed 5 bases from V and 0 bases from J, with 16 bases in between. These same data were also listed under a study on T cells of mothers and their children.

Source material: blood. This receptor was obtained from a boy aged 2 to 10 in good health. The chain recombines TRBV12-3 or TRBV12-4 with TRBJ2-2, with D perhaps matching TRBD2 (6 bases). The CDR3 DNA reads as TGTGCCAGCAGTCGGTTCCGTCCGGGAGCGAACACCGGGGAGCTGTTTTTT. This codes for CASSRFRPGANTGELFF.